Below are 12 T cell receptor beta chains sequenced from a single sample in a study of blood T cell repertoires in COVID-19 (dated by TCRdb to the early 2020s). The library was prepared using the immunoSEQ multiplex PCR assay. As stored in TCRdb, this immuneACCESS dataset retains in-frame rearrangements with V and J assigned. A fraction of the clones does not appear; measured against another copy, unresolved V genes explain less than half of the discrepancy, and the remainder lacks a known reason. The sample contains fewer than 300,000 clones, over 80% of them found a single time. Of the sample, just under 6.5% is held by the ten largest clones. What was sequenced was peripheral blood. All receptors come from a woman in her fifties or sixties with COVID-19, enrolled during active disease.

The J gene is TRBJ2-5, the V gene TRBV19, with 7 bases identical to TRBD1. The length of the CDR3 is 15 residues. CDR1 LNHDA and CDR2 SQIVND come from the germline V gene (reference sequence). The V gene end was trimmed by 0 bases and the J gene end by 5 bases; junction bases not matched to a gene: 6. CDR3 in amino acids: CASSIDRGKTETQYF. The CDR3 DNA sequence: TGTGCCAGTAGTATAGACAGGGGGAAAACGGAGACCCAGTACTTC.

This chain joins TRBV6-5 and TRBJ2-1; 9 bases line up with TRBD2. The CDR3 spans 15 residues. J gave up 10 bases and V 2 bases, and 9 bases lay outside the gene matches. From germline, CDR1 is MNHEY and CDR2 SVGAGI. The CDR3 sequence: CASSYPGGTSREQFF. The CDR3 DNA reads TGTGCCAGCAGTTACCCGGGAGGGACTAGCAGGGAGCAGTTCTTC.

The rearrangement joins TRBV19 to TRBJ2-2; no definite D call. This CDR3 contains 15 residues. Per the germline V gene, CDR1 is LNHDA and CDR2 is SQIVND (reference sequence). V gave up 0 bases and J gave up 2 bases, with 7 bases separating them. The CDR3 spells CASSIDLSNTGELFF. The DNA for the CDR3 is TGTGCCAGTAGTATAGATCTAAGTAACACCGGGGAGCTGTTTTTT.

V is TRBV6-2 or TRBV6-3 and J is TRBJ2-6; weak D call: TRBD1 (6 bases). Germline V gene lookup returns CDR1 MNHEY and CDR2 SVGEGT. CDR3 length equals 17 residues. Trimming took off 6 bases at V and 4 bases at J, with 19 bases between the two ends. In DNA, the CDR3 is TGTGCCAGCAGCCCCTACCCAACAGGGTCCGGGGCCAACGTCCTGACTTTC. Its translation is CASSPYPTGSGANVLTF.

This clone occurred once. V gene TRBV5-6 combines with J gene TRBJ2-1; 8 bases agree with TRBD1. This CDR3 has 15 amino acids. Trimming cost V 2 bases and J 7 bases; bases outside gene matches: 8. The germline V gene encodes CDR1 SGHDT and CDR2 YYEEEE. The CDR3 sequence: CASSLNRDRLNEQFF. The CDR3 DNA follows: TGTGCCAGCAGCTTAAACCGGGACAGGTTGAATGAGCAGTTCTTC.

The chain carries TRBV30 and TRBJ1-5; no firm D call. From germline, CDR1 is GTSNPN and CDR2 SVGIG (reference sequence). CDR3 length: 15 residues. Trimming pared 0 bases from V and 4 bases from J, leaving 13 bases between. The DNA for the CDR3 is TGTGCCTGGAGTGTAGGAGGGCTCGGAAATCAGCCCCAGCATTTT. Amino acids: CAWSVGGLGNQPQHF.

V usage is TRBV28 and J usage is TRBJ2-5; tentatively, D is TRBD1 (6 bases). V shed 3 bases and J shed 7 bases, with 18 bases lying between them. The CDR3 runs 15 residues. Germline V CDR1 and CDR2: MDHEN, SYDVKM. CDR3 sequence: CASSLTSQGQGTQYF. The DNA for the CDR3 is TGTGCCAGCAGTTTGACCTCACAGGGTCAGGGGACCCAGTACTTC.

The chain joins TRBV7-2 to TRBJ2-4, with D possibly being TRBD1 (7 bases). V was pared by 5 bases and J by 2 bases, with 10 bases between. The CDR3 loop spans 14 amino acids. Germline V gives CDR1 SGHTA, CDR2 FQGNSA. CDR3 nucleotides: TGTGCCAGCAGCCAGGGGGGATCCAAAAACATTCAGTACTTC. Its protein product is CASSQGGSKNIQYF.

V usage is TRBV9 and J usage is TRBJ2-1; TRBD1 aligns across 7 bases. Germline CDR1 reads SGDLS; CDR2 reads YYNGEE. The V gene end was trimmed by 0 bases and the J gene end by 9 bases; junction bases not matched to a gene: 3. This CDR3 has 13 amino acids. In DNA form, the CDR3 reads TGTGCCAGCAGCGTAGTTGGACAGGCTGAGCAGTTCTTC. As protein: CASSVVGQAEQFF.

The gene calls are TRBV7-9 and TRBJ1-2, with no clear D. The V gene's germline CDR1 is SEHNR and CDR2 FQNEAQ (reference sequence). CDR3 size: 16 residues. Trimming pared 2 bases from V and 4 bases from J, leaving 17 bases between. CDR3 protein: CASSLMGLEGTYGYTF. The CDR3 DNA reads TGTGCCAGCAGCTTAATGGGTCTAGAGGGAACCTATGGCTACACCTTC.

The gene calls are TRBV5-1 and TRBJ2-1, with 9 bases fitting TRBD2. Germline trimming cut 6 bases from V and 8 bases from J; bases unmatched to any gene: 15. Germline CDR1 is SGHRS and CDR2 is YFSETQ. The CDR3 loop spans 16 amino acids. DNA for the CDR3: TGCGCCAGCACCGGGGGCCCCGGGACTAGCCCCCATGAGCAGTTCTTC. Protein product: CASTGGPGTSPHEQFF. Full variable domain (missing parts from reference TRBV5-1 and TRBJ2-1): KAGVTQTPRYLIKTRGQQVTLSCSPISGHRSVSWYQQTPGQGLQFLFEYFSETQRNKGNFPGRFSGRQFSNSRSEMNVSTLELGDSALYLCASTGGPGTSPHEQFFGPGTRLTVL.

The chain couples TRBV24-1 to TRBJ1-2; D gene uncertain. This CDR3 region has 14 residues. V dropped 3 bases and J dropped 0 bases, with 7 bases sitting between them. The germline CDR1 and CDR2 sequences are KGHDR and SFDVKD. The DNA of the CDR3 is TGTGCCACCAGTGATACAAGTACTAACTATGGCTACACCTTC. It is translated as CATSDTSTNYGYTF.